The table lists the clone carrying this T cell receptor beta chain with a count of one. Its antigen remains unidentified. This sample was taken from a study of T cells in localized non-small cell lung cancer. Here immunoSEQ multiplex PCR was the method, and the copy in TCRdb shows in-frame clones only, minus some. The sample includes about 52,000 clones, around 87% of them seen just once. Findings of the study overall: Clonality peaked in uninvolved adjacent lung rather than tumor.

CDR1 and CDR2 (germline): SGHTA, FQGNSA. With V trimmed by 5 bases and J by 5 bases, 7 bases remained unmatched. This CDR3 is 14 amino acids long. This chain links TRBV7-2 with TRBJ1-2, with TRBD1 matching 8 bases. The sample in question was PBMCs, obtained before any cancer treatment. The receptor was derived from a female donor with stage II lung adenocarcinoma. CDR3 in amino acids: CASSERQGNYGYTF. CDR3 in DNA: TGTGCCAGCAGCGAAAGACAGGGGAATTATGGCTACACCTTC.